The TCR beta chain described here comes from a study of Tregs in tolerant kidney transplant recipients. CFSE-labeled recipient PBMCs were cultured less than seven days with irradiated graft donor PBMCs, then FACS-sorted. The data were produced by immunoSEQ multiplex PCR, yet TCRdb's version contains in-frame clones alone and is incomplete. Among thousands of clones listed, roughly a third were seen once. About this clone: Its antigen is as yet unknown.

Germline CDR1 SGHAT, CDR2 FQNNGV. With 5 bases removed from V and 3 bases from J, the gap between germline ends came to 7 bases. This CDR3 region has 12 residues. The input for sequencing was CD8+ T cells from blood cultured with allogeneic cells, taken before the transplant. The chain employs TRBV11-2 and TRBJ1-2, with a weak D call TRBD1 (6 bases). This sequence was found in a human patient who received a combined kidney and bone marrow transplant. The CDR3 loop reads CASSTGYYGYTF. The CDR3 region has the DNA TGTGCCAGCAGCACAGGGTACTATGGCTACACCTTC.